One and the same sample provided the 23 T cell receptor beta chains below, sequenced in a study of PD-1 blockade in classical Hodgkin lymphoma. Brentuximab vedotin exposure varied, and every patient relapsed after autologous stem cell transplantation. Generated by immunoSEQ multiplex PCR, the TCRdb table keeps only in-frame clones and is missing some. Seen here are about 150,000 clones, 78% observed once, and the top ten hold over 7.5%. Sequences were derived from peripheral blood mononuclear cells (PBMCs), sampled before the second cycle of nivolumab. Every receptor here comes from a human donor with classical Hodgkin lymphoma.

V is TRBV5-1 and J is TRBJ2-2, with 7 bases matching TRBD1. This CDR3 is built from 20 residues. Germline CDR1 reads SGHRS; CDR2 reads YFSETQ. V shed 8 bases, J shed 0 bases, and the junction held 22 bases outside the gene matches. CDR3 sequence reads: CARSTKPSKGARPNTGELFF. CDR3 in DNA: TGCGCCAGGAGTACTAAACCCTCGAAGGGGGCCCGCCCGAACACCGGGGAGCTGTTTTTT.

The table lists this clone with a few counts. J is TRBJ1-5 and V is TRBV2; 7 bases agree with TRBD1. This CDR3 region has 13 residues. Per the germline V gene, CDR1 is SNHLY and CDR2 is FYNNEI. V gave up 6 bases and J gave up 5 bases; unmatched junction bases: 4. Written as DNA, the CDR3 is TGTGCCAGCAGAGAACAGGGGTATCAGCCCCAGCATTTT. The encoded protein is CASREQGYQPQHF.

This chain connects TRBV19 to TRBJ2-3, with D maybe TRBD2 (6 bases). Trimming took 7 bases from V and 10 from J, leaving 18 bases between them. The CDR3 is made up of 13 amino acids. Germline V lookup: CDR1 LNHDA, CDR2 SQIVND (reference sequence). The CDR3 here is CASTPRRGQAQYF. The CDR3 nucleotides are TGTGCCAGTACTCCCAGGCGGGGCCAGGCGCAGTATTTT.

This clone appeared once. The chain links TRBV27 to TRBJ1-5; unclear D gene. V dropped 5 bases and J dropped 12 bases, with 17 bases sitting between them. The germline CDR1 and CDR2 sequences are MNHEY and SMNVEV (reference sequence). CDR3 length: 13 amino acids. The chain's CDR3 is CASSPALTGIQHF. As DNA, the CDR3 is TGTGCCAGCAGTCCGGCGTTGACTGGCATCCAGCATTTT.

This chain connects TRBV7-9 to TRBJ2-5, with a weak D call TRBD1 (6 bases). The germline V gene encodes CDR1 SEHNR and CDR2 FQNEAQ (reference sequence). The V end was cut by 5 bases, the J end by 8 bases, with 15 bases between. This CDR3 comprises 13 residues. The CDR3 sequence is CASSARQVSTQYF. The DNA for the CDR3 is TGTGCCAGCAGCGCCCGACAGGTTTCCACCCAGTACTTC. Together with reference TRBV7-9 and TRBJ2-5, the CDR3 gives the full variable domain: DTGVSQNPRHKITKRGQNVTFRCDPISEHNRLYWYRQTLGQGPEFLTYFQNEAQLEKSRLLSDRFSAERPKGSFSTLEIQRTEQGDSAMYLCASSARQVSTQYFGPGTRLLVL.

This sequence joins TRBV5-1 and TRBJ1-4; the match to TRBD1 covers 8 bases. Trimming cost V 0 bases and J 7 bases; bases outside gene matches: 8. CDR1 is SGHRS and CDR2 is YFSETQ in the germline V gene. The CDR3 extends over 16 amino acids. The CDR3 sequence: CASSLGADRDTEKLFF. The DNA of the CDR3 is TGCGCCAGCAGCTTGGGGGCGGACAGGGATACTGAAAAACTGTTTTTT.

The genes are TRBV2 and TRBJ2-4, with 9 bases that match TRBD1. Germline assignment: CDR1 SNHLY and CDR2 FYNNEI. CDR3 length: 15 amino acids. CDR3 nucleotides: TGTGCTAGAGGACAGGGGATGAGGGCCAAAAACATTCAGTACTTC. Translating it yields CARGQGMRAKNIQYF.

A single count supports this clone. The chain recombines TRBV4-1 with TRBJ1-3; D call uncertain. Germline V gives CDR1 MGHRA, CDR2 YSYEKL. Trimming pared 1 base from V and 2 bases from J, leaving 12 bases between. The CDR3 totals 16 residues. CDR3 region: CASSQGSGWAGNTIYF. The CDR3 coding sequence is TGCGCCAGCAGCCAAGGCTCAGGCTGGGCTGGAAACACCATATATTTT.

This clone has just a few counts. The chain combines TRBV6-5 with TRBJ2-1; TRBD1 aligns across 7 bases. V lost 6 bases and J lost 7; bases outside the gene matches: 6. The CDR3 sequence is 13 residues long. Germline CDR1 is MNHEY and CDR2 is SVGAGI. The CDR3 nucleotides are TGTGCCAGCAGCCTGAGGGGGCGGAATGAGCAGTTCTTC. Translated, it gives CASSLRGRNEQFF.

The chain's CDR3 is CASSHFGLAGGVEYEQYF. CDR3 DNA: TGTGCCAGCAGCCACTTCGGACTAGCGGGAGGGGTTGAGTACGAGCAGTACTTC. The rearrangement uses TRBV5-6 and TRBJ2-7; 15 positions agree with TRBD2. The germline CDR1 and CDR2 sequences are SGHDT and YYEEEE. V lost 4 bases to trimming and J lost 4 bases; unmatched junction nucleotides: 12. The CDR3 covers 18 residues.

The chain links TRBV7-2 to TRBJ1-4, with TRBD1 matching over 8 bases. CDR3 length: 16 residues. Per germline, CDR1 SGHTA and CDR2 FQGNSA. V was pared by 5 bases and J by 8 bases, with 13 bases of the junction left unmatched. CDR3 loop: CASSLLSTGVEEKLFF. The DNA for the CDR3 is TGTGCCAGCAGCCTCTTATCGACAGGGGTGGAGGAAAAACTGTTTTTT.

The gene calls are TRBV7-9 and TRBJ2-3, with 8 bases lining up with TRBD2. This CDR3 comprises 15 residues. Unmatched junction bases numbered 6, after V lost 3 bases and J lost 4 bases. CDR1 SEHNR and CDR2 FQNEAQ come from the germline V gene (reference sequence). DNA for the CDR3: TGTGCCAGCAGCTTTTCGGGGGGGCCTGCAGATACGCAGTATTTT. Amino acids: CASSFSGGPADTQYF.

This chain uses TRBV2 with TRBJ2-5, with 7 bases matching TRBD2. The last part of the DNA fits TRBJ2-7 better; the J call may be wrong. This CDR3 is 12 amino acids long. Germline CDR1 SNHLY, CDR2 FYNNEI. The CDR3 DNA reads as TGTGCCAGCAGTGAGCGGGGGTACGAGCAGTACTTC. It codes for CASSERGYEQYF.

The chain recombines TRBV19 with TRBJ2-2, with D possibly called TRBD1 or TRBD2 (5 bases each). The germline V and J ends were trimmed by 5 bases and 5 bases, with 15 bases remaining between them. The CDR3 has 15 residues. Germline V gene lookup returns CDR1 LNHDA and CDR2 SQIVND (reference sequence). CDR3 residues: CASSREGRITGELFF. The DNA for the CDR3 is TGTGCCAGTAGTCGAGAGGGGCGAATAACCGGGGAGCTGTTTTTT.

J is TRBJ1-1 and V is TRBV11-2, with no clear D. The CDR3 has 15 amino acids. Looked up from germline, CDR1 is SGHAT and CDR2 is FQNNGV. The ends were cut back, 5 bases at V and 0 bases at J, with 13 bases in the middle. Here the CDR3 DNA reads TGTGCCAGCAGCGCCCGGGCAGTCTTGAACACTGAAGCTTTCTTT. The encoded protein is CASSARAVLNTEAFF.

The chain carries TRBV6-6 and TRBJ2-2, with D hard to call. V was shortened by 0 bases and J by 4 bases, with 0 bases between the two germline ends. Germline CDR1 and CDR2: MNHNY and SVGAGI (reference sequence). The CDR3 is 12 residues long. CDR3 nucleotide sequence: TGTGCCAGCAGTTACTCCACCGGGGAGCTGTTTTTT. It is translated as CASSYSTGELFF.

The rearrangement joins TRBV6-1 to TRBJ1-4; 7 positions match TRBD1. V was pared by 7 bases and J by 4 bases, with 6 bases of the junction left unmatched. Germline loops: CDR1 MNHNS, CDR2 SASEGT. The CDR3 contains 14 residues. CDR3: CASKLDRDNEKLFF. As DNA, the CDR3 is TGTGCCAGCAAGCTAGACAGGGATAATGAAAAACTGTTTTTT.

The rearrangement uses TRBV5-1 and TRBJ1-1, with unresolved D. Trimming removed 2 bases from V and 1 base from J, with 6 bases in between. The germline CDR1 and CDR2 sequences are SGHRS and YFSETQ. The CDR3 consists of 13 residues. DNA of the CDR3: TGCGCCAGCAGCTTTACAGAGAACACTGAAGCTTTCTTT. Translated, it gives CASSFTENTEAFF.

The rearrangement uses TRBV2 and TRBJ2-7, with a weak D call TRBD1 (5 bases). Germline V lookup: CDR1 SNHLY, CDR2 FYNNEI. This CDR3 contains 14 residues. Trimming took off 7 bases at V and 5 bases at J, with 18 bases between the two ends. The CDR3 DNA reads as TGTGCCAGCACCCGAGACGGGCAGGGCGACGAGCAGTACTTC. Protein sequence: CASTRDGQGDEQYF.

In its sample, this clone was seen once. The gene calls are TRBV6-6 and TRBJ1-1; 7 bases align to TRBD1. V shed 6 bases, J shed 4 bases, and the junction held 5 bases outside the gene matches. Germline lookup yields CDR1 MNHNY and CDR2 SVGAGI (reference sequence). The CDR3 is 13 amino acids. The DNA for the CDR3 is TGTGCCAGCAGAACCAACAGGGGCACTGAAGCTTTCTTT. Translated, it gives CASRTNRGTEAFF.

The chain links TRBV11-1 to TRBJ2-4; possibly TRBD1 or TRBD2 for D (7 bases each). V was trimmed by 7 bases and J by 0 bases, leaving 19 bases between them. CDR1 and CDR2 from the germline V gene are SGHAT and FQDESV (reference sequence). The CDR3 is 17 amino acids. The CDR3 nucleotides are TGTGCCAGCAACTACCGGGGAGGGGGCCTAGCCAAAAACATTCAGTACTTC. Protein sequence: CASNYRGGGLAKNIQYF.

The V gene is TRBV19, the J gene TRBJ2-5, with D uncertain. Germline loops: CDR1 LNHDA, CDR2 SQIVND (reference sequence). The V end lost 7 bases, the J end lost 2 bases, and 8 bases lay between the germline ends. CDR3 length equals 12 residues. The CDR3 loop reads CASKGWQETQYF. CDR3 bases: TGTGCCAGTAAGGGCTGGCAAGAGACCCAGTACTTC.

The CDR3 DNA follows: TGCGCCAGCAGCTTGGCCGGAAACACCATATATTTT. It specifies CASSLAGNTIYF. The V gene is TRBV5-1, the J gene TRBJ1-3; D is unresolved. The V gene's germline CDR1 is SGHRS and CDR2 YFSETQ. This CDR3 is 12 amino acids long. With 0 bases removed from V and 4 bases from J, the gap between germline ends came to 2 bases.